This TCR beta chain was found in a study of blood T cell repertoires in COVID-19. Study-wide context: PBMCs, B-cell-depleted T cells, or T cells were the source of the cDNA or gDNA that made up the material.

Trimming removed 3 bases at V and 6 bases at J, with 9 bases between. Per the germline V gene, CDR1 is SGHVS and CDR2 is FQNEAQ. The CDR3 consists of 14 residues. The data were produced by immunoSEQ multiplex PCR, yet TCRdb's version contains in-frame clones alone and is incomplete. The table has a few hundred thousand clones, approximately 80% seen once. The chain combines TRBV7-8 with TRBJ1-6, with D tentatively TRBD1 (5 bases). The sequencing sample was made of PBMCs or T cells enriched from blood (not recorded which). This sequence originates from a woman aged 60-75 years who had recovered from COVID-19. In DNA form, the CDR3 reads TGTGCCAGCAGCTTTGGACAAGTTAATTCACCCCTCCACTTT. Encoded protein: CASSFGQVNSPLHF.